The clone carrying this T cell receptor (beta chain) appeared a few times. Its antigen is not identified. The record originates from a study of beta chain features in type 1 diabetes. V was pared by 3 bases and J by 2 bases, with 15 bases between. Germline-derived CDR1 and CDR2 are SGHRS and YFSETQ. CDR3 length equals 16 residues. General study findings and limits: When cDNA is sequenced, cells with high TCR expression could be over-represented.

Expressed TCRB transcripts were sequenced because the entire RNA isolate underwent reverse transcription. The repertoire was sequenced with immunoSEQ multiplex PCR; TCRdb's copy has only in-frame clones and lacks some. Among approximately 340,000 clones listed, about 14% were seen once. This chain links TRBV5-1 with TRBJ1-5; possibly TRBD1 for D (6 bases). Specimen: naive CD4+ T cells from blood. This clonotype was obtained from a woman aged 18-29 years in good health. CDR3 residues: CASSWGGGDGNQPQHF. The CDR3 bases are TGCGCCAGCAGCTGGGGCGGGGGCGATGGCAATCAGCCCCAGCATTTT.